Listed below are T cell receptor beta chains from one sample, sequenced in a study of CD8+CD57+ T cells in acquired aplastic anemia. TCRdb re-called the reads with MiXCR, one entry per CDR3 protein. This table has more than 95,000 distinct CDR3 sequences, approximately 40% appearing once. The sequenced sample consisted of sorted CD4+, CD8+, or CD8+CD57+ T cells (not recorded which) from PBMCs. The receptors stem from a human donor with aplastic anemia. Each CDR3 is given with its conserved first and last residue. The D gene is left open where the match is weak. Clone size, where shown, is once, few, many, or a class for clones that have expanded.

>many|NA|TRBJ2-2|TRBV2
TGTGCCAGCAGAGAGGGGGAGCTGTTTTTT
CASREGELFF
>many|TRBD1|TRBJ1-6|TRBV20-1
TGCAGTGCCTCGGGACAGAATAATTCACCCCTCCACTTT
CSASGQNNSPLHF
>many|TRBD1|TRBJ1-1|TRBV3-1
TGTGCCAGCAGCCAAGGACAGGGGAACACTGAAGCTTTCTTT
CASSQGQGNTEAFF
>few|NA|TRBJ2-2|TRBV2
TGTGCCAGTGCCCCGGACTTCTCGAACACCGGGGAGCTGTTTTTT
CASAPDFSNTGELFF
>many|TRBD1|TRBJ1-2|TRBV5-5
TGTGCCAGCAGCTTGGTAGACAGGGAAAACTATGGCTACACCTTC
CASSLVDRENYGYTF
>many|NA|TRBJ1-4|TRBV7-2
TGTGCCAGCAGCCGTGACTCGTCAACTAATGAAAAACTGTTTTTT
CASSRDSSTNEKLFF
>many|NA|TRBJ1-6|TRBV5-1
TGCGCCAGCAGCTTGGCGGGCATCCCTCCTCTCCACTTT
CASSLAGIPPLHF
>many|NA|TRBJ2-5|TRBV5-1
TGCGCCAGCAGCTTAAGCGTAGGTAGAGAGACCCAGTACTTC
CASSLSVGRETQYF
>many|NA|TRBJ1-4|TRBV20-1
TGCAGTGCTAGAGAGTCGGCAACTAATGAAAAACTGTTTTTT
CSARESATNEKLFF
>many|NA|TRBJ2-6|TRBV29-1
TGCAGCGTTGGAGGTGGGGCCAACGTCCTGACTTTC
CSVGGGANVLTF
>many|NA|TRBJ2-7|TRBV4-2
TGTGCCAGCAGCCAAGAGAGGGGGGGCCGGGACACCCTCTTCTTTGGGCAGTACTTC
CASSQERGGRDTLFFGQYF
>few|NA|TRBJ2-2|TRBV5-1
TGCGCCAGCAGCTTTGGGGCCATGAACACCGGGGAGCTGTTTTTT
CASSFGAMNTGELFF
>many|NA|TRBJ2-5|TRBV4-1
TGCGCCAGCAGCCAAACACCGGGACACGTACAAGAGACCCAGTACTTC
CASSQTPGHVQETQYF
>NA|NA|TRBJ2-1|TRBV2
TGTGCCAGCAGTGAGGTAGGGGGACGAGATGAGCAGTTCTTC
CASSEVGGRDEQFF
>few|NA|TRBJ2-3|TRBV12-3/TRBV12-4
TGTGCCAGCACCCCGGACACGACCACAGATACGCAGTATTTT
CASTPDTTTDTQYF
>many|NA|TRBJ2-7|TRBV5-8
TGTGCCAGCCCAGGACTGGCCTACGAGCAGTACTTC
CASPGLAYEQYF
>NA|NA|TRBJ2-3|TRBV25-1
TGTGCCAGCAGTGAACCGGGGCCAACAGATACGCAGTATTTT
CASSEPGPTDTQYF
>NA|TRBD1|TRBJ1-1|TRBV9
TGTGCCAGCAGTGACAGGGGCACTGAAGCTTTCTTT
CASSDRGTEAFF